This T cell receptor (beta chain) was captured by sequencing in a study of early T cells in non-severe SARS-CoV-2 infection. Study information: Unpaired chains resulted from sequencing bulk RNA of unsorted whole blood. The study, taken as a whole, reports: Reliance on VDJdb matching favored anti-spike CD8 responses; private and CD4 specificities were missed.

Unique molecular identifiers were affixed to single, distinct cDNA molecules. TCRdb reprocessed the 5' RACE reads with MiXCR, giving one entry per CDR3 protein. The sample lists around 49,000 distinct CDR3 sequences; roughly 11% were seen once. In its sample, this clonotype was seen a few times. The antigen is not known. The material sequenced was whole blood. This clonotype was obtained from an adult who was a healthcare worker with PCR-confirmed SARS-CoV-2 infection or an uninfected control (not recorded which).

CDR3 sequence: CASSLRTANTGELFF. The CDR3 DNA is TGTGCCAGCAGCCTCCGGACAGCGAACACCGGGGAGCTGTTTTTT. The J gene is TRBJ2-2, the V gene TRBV9; a possible D gene is TRBD1 (6 bases). Germline V gene lookup returns CDR1 SGDLS and CDR2 YYNGEE. The V gene lost 4 bases and the J gene lost 0 bases, with 10 bases spanning the gap. The CDR3 covers 15 residues.